These 15 T cell receptor beta chains were sequenced from one sample in a study of type 1 regulatory T cells. Each CDR3 protein gets one entry after TCRdb re-called the reads with MiXCR. This table has about 62,000 distinct CDR3 sequences, 55% to 65% appearing once. What these receptors recognize is not known. Material for sequencing was cultured non-Tr1 T cells, either the whole culture or a sorted T cell fraction (not recorded which). Receptors originate from a human donor in good health.

The rearrangement links TRBV28 to TRBJ2-2; TRBD2 matches at 13 bases. The CDR3 contains 18 residues. The ends lost 6 bases at V and 5 bases at J; junction bases unmatched: 12. The germline V gene has CDR1 MDHEN and CDR2 SYDVKM. CDR3 sequence (DNA): TGTGCCAGCAGCCCCTTTGGACTAGCGGGAGTGAAGACCGGGGAGCTGTTTTTT. Translating it yields CASSPFGLAGVKTGELFF.

V usage is TRBV5-1 and J usage is TRBJ2-2, with D hard to call. Germline assignment: CDR1 SGHRS and CDR2 YFSETQ. With 1 base removed from V and 2 bases from J, the gap between germline ends came to 9 bases. The length of the CDR3 is 15 residues. As DNA, the CDR3 is TGCGCCAGCAGCTTGCCTGGGATCAACACCGGGGAGCTGTTTTTT. It codes for CASSLPGINTGELFF. The whole variable domain, remainder taken from reference TRBV5-1 and TRBJ2-2, is KAGVTQTPRYLIKTRGQQVTLSCSPISGHRSVSWYQQTPGQGLQFLFEYFSETQRNKGNFPGRFSGRQFSNSRSEMNVSTLELGDSALYLCASSLPGINTGELFFGEGSRLTVL.

The CDR3 nucleotides are TGCGCCAGCAGCTCGAAGAACGGCGGACCCTACGAGCAGTACTTC. It translates to CASSSKNGGPYEQYF. The rearrangement joins TRBV5-1 to TRBJ2-7; unclear D gene. The ends were cut back, 3 bases at V and 2 bases at J, with 15 bases in the middle. CDR3 length: 15 amino acids. CDR1 and CDR2 (germline): SGHRS, YFSETQ.

This clonotype occurred a few times. The genes are TRBV11-2 and TRBJ2-5; possible D gene TRBD1, 6 bases. The CDR3 covers 17 residues. Trimming removed 5 bases at V and 9 bases at J, with 28 bases between. Germline assignment: CDR1 SGHAT and CDR2 FQNNGV. As DNA, the CDR3 is TGTGCCAGCAGCCCCGTTCGACAGGAGTCGTCGGCAAGGGCCCAGTACTTC. It codes for CASSPVRQESSARAQYF.

The chain couples TRBV5-1 to TRBJ2-7; D unresolved. Germline assignment: CDR1 SGHRS and CDR2 YFSETQ. The CDR3 covers 12 residues. V was cut by 4 bases and J by 4 bases, with 9 bases left in between. This chain's CDR3 is CASSGKMYEQYF. Written as DNA, the CDR3 is TGCGCCAGCAGCGGGAAGATGTACGAGCAGTACTTC.

The gene calls are TRBV7-8 and TRBJ1-2; 7 nucleotides match TRBD1. V was pared by 3 bases and J by 4 bases, with 8 bases of the junction left unmatched. The germline V gene encodes CDR1 SGHVS and CDR2 FQNEAQ. The length of the CDR3 is 15 residues. The CDR3 here is CASSLAGQLPYGYTF. As DNA, the CDR3 is TGTGCCAGCAGCTTGGCGGGACAGTTGCCCTATGGCTACACCTTC.

The J gene is TRBJ1-4, the V gene TRBV27; maybe TRBD1 (5 bases). V lost 1 base to trimming and J lost 10 bases, with 13 bases between them. Germline assignment: CDR1 MNHEY and CDR2 SMNVEV (reference sequence). This CDR3 has 14 amino acids. CDR3 nucleotides: TGTGCCAGCAGTTTATTAGCGCAGGGAGTAAAACTGTTTTTT. This codes for CASSLLAQGVKLFF.

The J gene is TRBJ2-7, the V gene TRBV5-1; TRBD2 agrees at 9 bases. The CDR3 spans 15 residues. V shed 4 bases and J 3 bases; nucleotides not matched to a gene: 8. The germline gives CDR1 SGHRS, CDR2 YFSETQ. The CDR3 bases are TGCGCCAGCAGCCCTGATAGCGGGAGTCGCTACGAGCAGTACTTC. Translation gives CASSPDSGSRYEQYF.

A few counts support this clonotype. The V call is TRBV12-3 or TRBV12-4, the J call TRBJ2-2; 8 positions agree with TRBD1. Unmatched junction bases numbered 4, after V lost 6 bases and J lost 4 bases. The CDR3 is 14 residues long. CDR3 nucleotide sequence: TGTGCCAGCAGGAGACAGGGGACCACCGGGGAGCTGTTTTTT. This sequence encodes CASRRQGTTGELFF.

Comments on this clonotype: One junction end does not reproduce the germline sequence, and a read error may be involved. The V and J genes are TRBV5-4 and TRBJ1-3, with D possibly TRBD1 on 6 matching bases. Germline V gene sequence: CDR1 SGHNT, CDR2 YYREEE (reference sequence). The CDR3 totals 15 residues. The CDR3 nucleotides are TGTGCCAGCAGCTCACAGGGTCTCTCTGGAGACACCATATATTTT. Translated, it gives CASSSQGLSGDTIYF.

The chain is built from TRBV18 and TRBJ1-5; possible D gene TRBD1, 5 bases. The germline gives CDR1 KGHSH, CDR2 LQKENI. This CDR3 is built from 14 residues. The germline V and J ends were trimmed by 1 base and 4 bases, with 8 bases remaining between them. The CDR3 protein is CASSPLQENQPQHF. The CDR3 DNA sequence: TGTGCCAGCTCACCACTACAGGAAAATCAGCCCCAGCATTTT.

The chain couples TRBV30 to TRBJ1-2, with 8 nucleotides matching TRBD1. J lost 8 bases, V lost 3 bases, and 5 bases had no gene match. CDR1 is GTSNPN and CDR2 is SVGIG in the germline V gene (reference sequence). This CDR3 has 12 residues. CDR3 DNA: TGTGCCTGGAGCCACGGACAGGGCGGCTACACCTTC. Translation gives CAWSHGQGGYTF.

This clonotype was counted only a few times. The chain carries TRBV7-7 and TRBJ2-3, with 9 bases identical to TRBD1. Germline trimming cut 6 bases from V and 2 bases from J; bases unmatched to any gene: 6. The CDR3 length is 15 residues. CDR1 is SSHAT and CDR2 is FNYEAQ in the germline V gene (reference sequence). The CDR3 is CASSPGTGFTDTQYF. CDR3 nucleotide sequence: TGTGCCAGCAGTCCCGGGACAGGGTTCACAGATACGCAGTATTTT.

V and J are TRBV7-2 and TRBJ2-5; weak D call: TRBD1 (5 bases). Germline V lookup: CDR1 SGHTA, CDR2 FQGNSA. The CDR3 loop spans 13 amino acids. With 3 bases removed from V and 5 bases from J, the gap between germline ends came to 10 bases. CDR3 protein: CASSFDSGETQYF. The CDR3 DNA follows: TGTGCCAGCAGCTTCGACAGTGGGGAGACCCAGTACTTC.

The CDR3 region has the DNA TGTGCCAGCAGCCAGGGGGGTAACTATGGCTACACCTTC. It codes for CASSQGGNYGYTF. This chain uses TRBV7-3 with TRBJ1-2; 7 bases fit TRBD1. The CDR3 has 13 residues. Per germline, CDR1 SGHTA and CDR2 FQGTGA. V dropped 5 bases and J dropped 1; count of bases not matched to a gene: 1.